This T cell receptor beta chain was sequenced during a study of lymphopenia after photon versus proton radiotherapy (dated by TCRdb to the late 2010s). About the investigation overall: The immunological effects of photon versus proton radiation therapy were compared in patients with gastrointestinal tumors who developed high-grade lymphopenia. The 20 or so patients in the cohort had gastrointestinal tumors, were treated with either photon or proton therapy, and subsequently developed lymphopenia. The study aimed to characterize how the two radiation modalities differ in their impact on the immune system. The investigation overall reported the following: Across the cohort, a larger post-nadir drop in TCR diversity was inversely correlated with overall survival time among patients who died. Relative stability during treatment was observed in proton-treated patients, whereas loss of naive T cells and TCR diversity and gain of effector/memory populations were observed in photon-treated patients. After the lymphocyte count nadir, repertoires from photon-treated patients showed oligoclonal expansion, particularly of CD8+ Temra cells, and this expansion drove the decline in diversity. The survival association was assessed only in patients who died, and better survival with proton therapy was presented by the authors as a possibility rather than a demonstrated result.

Concerning this clone itself: This receptor's antigen is unknown. No qualities accompany the bases; no much larger clone lies one base away.

V gives up 5 bases and J gives up 0 bases, and the segment between their germline ends measures 12 bases. From the cysteine through the phenylalanine, the CDR3 covers 16 amino acids. The kept DNA is CDR3 alone, 48 bases in frame from the first base. To prepare the library, the immunoSEQ multiplex PCR assay was applied. T cell repertoires were profiled by deep sequencing of rearranged TCR beta loci, alongside multiparametric flow cytometry. The clones in this table, taken by TCRdb from immuneACCESS, are in-frame only. Not every clone is retained; where verified, under half of the shortfall comes from an unresolved V gene, and the cause of the rest is unknown. The sample table contains 50,000 to 60,000 clones; only one count was recorded for 92% of them. Of the sample, more than 15% is held by the ten largest clones.

Material: peripheral blood, obtained from a patient treated with photon-based radiotherapy. The V gene is TRBV5-3 and the J gene is TRBJ1-6; no D gene is confidently identified. TRBV5-3 qualifies as an ORF whose function is uncertain. The receptor was derived from a woman between 40 and 55 years old with cholangiocarcinoma. The DNA sequence is TGTGCCAGAAGATACGGGTACTGCTCCTATAATTCACCCCTCCACTTT. Translated, it reads CARRYGYCSYNSPLHF.